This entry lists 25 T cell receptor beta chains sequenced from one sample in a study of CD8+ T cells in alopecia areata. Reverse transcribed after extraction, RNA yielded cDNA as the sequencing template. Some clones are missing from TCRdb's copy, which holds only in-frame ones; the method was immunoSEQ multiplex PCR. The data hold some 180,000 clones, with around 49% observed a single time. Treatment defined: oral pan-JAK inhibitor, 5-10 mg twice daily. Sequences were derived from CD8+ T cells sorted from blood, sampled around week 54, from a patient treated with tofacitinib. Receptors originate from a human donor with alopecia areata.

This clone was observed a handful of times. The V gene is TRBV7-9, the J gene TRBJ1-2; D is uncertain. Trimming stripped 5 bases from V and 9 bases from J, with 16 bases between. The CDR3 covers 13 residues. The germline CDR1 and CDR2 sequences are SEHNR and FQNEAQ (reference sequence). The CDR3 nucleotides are TGTGCCAGCAGCCATCCGTCCGGGAAGAGCTACACCTTC. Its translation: CASSHPSGKSYTF.

In DNA form, the CDR3 reads TGTGCCTGGAGTGTAAGCCTAGCGGGGGATGAGCAGTACTTC. Its protein product is CAWSVSLAGDEQYF. The chain couples TRBV30 to TRBJ2-7; 10 bases agree with TRBD2. CDR3 length equals 14 residues. The V segment lost 0 bases and the J segment 7 bases; nucleotides outside the gene matches: 6. The germline gives CDR1 GTSNPN, CDR2 SVGIG (reference sequence).

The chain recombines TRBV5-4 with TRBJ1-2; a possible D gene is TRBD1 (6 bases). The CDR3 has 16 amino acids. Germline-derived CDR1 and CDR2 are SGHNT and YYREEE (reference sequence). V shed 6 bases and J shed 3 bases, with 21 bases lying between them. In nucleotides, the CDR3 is TGTGCCAGCAACACCGTAGAGGTAGCAGGGGACTATGGCTACACCTTC. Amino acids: CASNTVEVAGDYGYTF.

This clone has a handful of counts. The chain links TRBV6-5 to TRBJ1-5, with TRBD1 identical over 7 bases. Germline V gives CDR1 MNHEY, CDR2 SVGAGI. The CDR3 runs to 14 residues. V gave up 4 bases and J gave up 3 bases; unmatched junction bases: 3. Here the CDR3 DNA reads TGTGCCAGCAGTTTGACAGGGATCAATCAGCCCCAGCATTTT. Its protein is CASSLTGINQPQHF.

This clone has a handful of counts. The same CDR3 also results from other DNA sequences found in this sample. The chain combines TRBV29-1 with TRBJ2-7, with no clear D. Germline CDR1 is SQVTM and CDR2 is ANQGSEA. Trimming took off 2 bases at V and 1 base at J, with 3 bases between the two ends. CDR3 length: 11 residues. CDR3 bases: TGCAGCGTTGAAATATCCTACGAGCAGTACTTC. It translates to CSVEISYEQYF.

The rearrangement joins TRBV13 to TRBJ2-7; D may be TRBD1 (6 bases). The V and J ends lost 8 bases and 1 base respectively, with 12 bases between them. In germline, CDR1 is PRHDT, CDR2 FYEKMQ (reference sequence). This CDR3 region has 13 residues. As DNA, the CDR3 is TGTGCCAGCGCGCCGGGGACATCCTACGAGCAGTACTTC. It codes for CASAPGTSYEQYF.

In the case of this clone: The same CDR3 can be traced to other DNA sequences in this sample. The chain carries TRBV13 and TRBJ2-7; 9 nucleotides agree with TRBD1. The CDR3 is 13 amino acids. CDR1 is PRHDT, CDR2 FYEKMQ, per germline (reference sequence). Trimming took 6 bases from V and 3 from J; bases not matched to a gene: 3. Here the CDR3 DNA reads TGTGCCAGCAGTTCGGGACAGGGCTACGAGCAGTACTTC. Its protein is CASSSGQGYEQYF.

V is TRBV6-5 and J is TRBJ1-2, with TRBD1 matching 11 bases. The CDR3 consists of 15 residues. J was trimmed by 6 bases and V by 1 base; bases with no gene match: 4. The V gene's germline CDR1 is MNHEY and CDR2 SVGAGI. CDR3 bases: TGTGCCAGCAGTTACTACCGGACAGGGGGCGATGGCTACACCTTC. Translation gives CASSYYRTGGDGYTF.

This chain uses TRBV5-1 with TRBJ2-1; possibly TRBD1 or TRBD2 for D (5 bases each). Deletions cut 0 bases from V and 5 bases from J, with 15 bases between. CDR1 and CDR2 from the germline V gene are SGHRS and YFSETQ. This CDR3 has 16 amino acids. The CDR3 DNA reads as TGCGCCAGCAGCTTGGCCCATGGGGGAAGGGACAATGAGCAGTTCTTC. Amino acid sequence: CASSLAHGGRDNEQFF. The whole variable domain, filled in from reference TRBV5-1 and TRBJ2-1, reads KAGVTQTPRYLIKTRGQQVTLSCSPISGHRSVSWYQQTPGQGLQFLFEYFSETQRNKGNFPGRFSGRQFSNSRSEMNVSTLELGDSALYLCASSLAHGGRDNEQFFGPGTRLTVL.

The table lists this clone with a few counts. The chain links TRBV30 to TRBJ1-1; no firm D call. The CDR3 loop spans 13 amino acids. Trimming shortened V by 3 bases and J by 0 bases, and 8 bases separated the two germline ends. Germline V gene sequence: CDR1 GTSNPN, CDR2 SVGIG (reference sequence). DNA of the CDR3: TGTGCCTGGAGGGCAACACTGAACACTGAAGCTTTCTTT. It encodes CAWRATLNTEAFF.

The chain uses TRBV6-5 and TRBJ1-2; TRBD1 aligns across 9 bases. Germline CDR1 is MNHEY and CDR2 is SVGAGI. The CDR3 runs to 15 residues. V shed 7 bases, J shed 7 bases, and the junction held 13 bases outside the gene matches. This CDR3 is CASKPDPQGAPGYTF. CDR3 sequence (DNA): TGTGCCAGCAAGCCCGACCCACAGGGGGCGCCTGGCTACACCTTC.

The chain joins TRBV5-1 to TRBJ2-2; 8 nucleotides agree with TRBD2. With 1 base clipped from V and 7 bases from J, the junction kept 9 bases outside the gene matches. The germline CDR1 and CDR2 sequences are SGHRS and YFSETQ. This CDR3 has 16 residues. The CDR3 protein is CASSLTSGGPYGELFF. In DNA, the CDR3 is TGCGCCAGCAGCTTGACTAGCGGCGGCCCGTACGGGGAGCTGTTTTTT. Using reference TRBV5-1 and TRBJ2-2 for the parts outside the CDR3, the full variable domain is KAGVTQTPRYLIKTRGQQVTLSCSPISGHRSVSWYQQTPGQGLQFLFEYFSETQRNKGNFPGRFSGRQFSNSRSEMNVSTLELGDSALYLCASSLTSGGPYGELFFGEGSRLTVL.

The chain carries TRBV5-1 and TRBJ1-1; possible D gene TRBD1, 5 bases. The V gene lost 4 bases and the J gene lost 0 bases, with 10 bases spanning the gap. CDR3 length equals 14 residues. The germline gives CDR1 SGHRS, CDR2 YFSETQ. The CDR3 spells CASSPLGLNTEAFF. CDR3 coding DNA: TGCGCCAGCAGCCCCCTGGGGCTGAACACTGAAGCTTTCTTT.

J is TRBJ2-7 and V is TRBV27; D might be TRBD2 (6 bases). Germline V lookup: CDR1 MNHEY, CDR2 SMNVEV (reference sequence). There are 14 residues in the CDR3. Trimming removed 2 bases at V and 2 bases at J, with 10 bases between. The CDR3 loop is CASSLGREAYEQYF. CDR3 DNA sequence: TGTGCCAGCAGTTTAGGCAGGGAGGCCTACGAGCAGTACTTC.

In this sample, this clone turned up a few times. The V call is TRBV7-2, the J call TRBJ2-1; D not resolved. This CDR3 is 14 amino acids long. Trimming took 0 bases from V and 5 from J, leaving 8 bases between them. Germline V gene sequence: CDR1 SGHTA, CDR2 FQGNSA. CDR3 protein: CASSLARTNNEQFF. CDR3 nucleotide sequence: TGTGCCAGCAGCTTAGCCCGGACGAACAATGAGCAGTTCTTC.

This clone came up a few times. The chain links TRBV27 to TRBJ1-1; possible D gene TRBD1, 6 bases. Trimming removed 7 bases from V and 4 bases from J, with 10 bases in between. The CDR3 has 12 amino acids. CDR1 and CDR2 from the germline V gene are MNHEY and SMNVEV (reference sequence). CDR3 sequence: CASKGVATEAFF. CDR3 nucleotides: TGTGCCAGCAAGGGGGTTGCCACTGAAGCTTTCTTT.

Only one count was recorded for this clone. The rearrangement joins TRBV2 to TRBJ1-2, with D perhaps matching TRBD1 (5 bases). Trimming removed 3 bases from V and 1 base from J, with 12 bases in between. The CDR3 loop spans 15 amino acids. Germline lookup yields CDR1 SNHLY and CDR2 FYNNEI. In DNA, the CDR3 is TGTGCCAGCAGTGAGGGTACAGGAGATAACTATGGCTACACCTTC. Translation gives CASSEGTGDNYGYTF.

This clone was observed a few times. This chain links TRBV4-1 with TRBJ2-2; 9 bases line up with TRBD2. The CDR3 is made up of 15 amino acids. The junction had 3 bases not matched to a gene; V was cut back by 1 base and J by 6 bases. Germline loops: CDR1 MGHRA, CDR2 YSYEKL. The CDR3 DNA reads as TGCGCCAGCAGCCAAGTGGCGGGGGGGCCCGGGGAGCTGTTTTTT. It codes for CASSQVAGGPGELFF.

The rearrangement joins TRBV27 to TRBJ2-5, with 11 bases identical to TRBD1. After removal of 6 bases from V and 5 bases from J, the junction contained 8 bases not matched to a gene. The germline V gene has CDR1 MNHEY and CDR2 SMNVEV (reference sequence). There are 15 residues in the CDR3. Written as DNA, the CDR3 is TGTGCCAGCAGCCCCGGGACAGGGGGATTGGAGACCCAGTACTTC. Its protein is CASSPGTGGLETQYF.

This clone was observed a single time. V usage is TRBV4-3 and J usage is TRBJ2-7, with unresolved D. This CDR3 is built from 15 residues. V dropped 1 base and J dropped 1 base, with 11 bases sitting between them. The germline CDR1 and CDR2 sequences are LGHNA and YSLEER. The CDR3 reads CASSQGSGSSYEQYF. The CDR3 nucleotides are TGCGCCAGCAGCCAAGGGTCGGGCAGTTCCTACGAGCAGTACTTC.

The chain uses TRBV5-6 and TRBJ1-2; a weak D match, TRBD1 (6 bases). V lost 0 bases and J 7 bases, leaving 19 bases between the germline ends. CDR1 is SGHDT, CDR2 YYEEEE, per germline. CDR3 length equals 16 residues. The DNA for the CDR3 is TGTGCCAGCAGCTTGGTCGGGAACAGGGACCTCGGTGGCTACACCTTC. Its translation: CASSLVGNRDLGGYTF.

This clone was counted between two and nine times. CDR3 sequence (DNA): TGTGCCAGCAGTTTTTTGGTCCAAACAGATACGCAGTATTTT. Its protein is CASSFLVQTDTQYF. J is TRBJ2-3 and V is TRBV27; the D is unclear. V lost 3 bases and J 3 bases, leaving 10 bases between the germline ends. There are 14 residues in the CDR3. Germline V gives CDR1 MNHEY, CDR2 SMNVEV (reference sequence).

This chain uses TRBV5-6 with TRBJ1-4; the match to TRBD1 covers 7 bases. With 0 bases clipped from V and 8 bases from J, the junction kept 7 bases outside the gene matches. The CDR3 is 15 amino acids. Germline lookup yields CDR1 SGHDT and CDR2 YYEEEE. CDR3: CASSLATGMVEKLFF. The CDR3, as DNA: TGTGCCAGCAGCTTGGCGACAGGGATGGTGGAAAAACTGTTTTTT.

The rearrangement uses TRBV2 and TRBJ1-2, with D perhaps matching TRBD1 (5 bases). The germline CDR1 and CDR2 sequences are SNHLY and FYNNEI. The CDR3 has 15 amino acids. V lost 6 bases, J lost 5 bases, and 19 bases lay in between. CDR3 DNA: TGTGCCAGCAGGGAACTCCTGGGACGGCTTTATGGCTACACCTTC. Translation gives CASRELLGRLYGYTF.

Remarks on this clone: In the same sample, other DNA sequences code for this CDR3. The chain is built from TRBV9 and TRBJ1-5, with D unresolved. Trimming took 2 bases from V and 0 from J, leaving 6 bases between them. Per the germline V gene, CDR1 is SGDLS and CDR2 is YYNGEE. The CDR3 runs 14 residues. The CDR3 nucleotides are TGTGCCAGCAGCGTGGGATATAGCAATCAGCCCCAGCATTTT. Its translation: CASSVGYSNQPQHF.